This TCR beta chain was captured by sequencing in a study of technical replicates of blood from a few donors. Profiling relied on immunoSEQ multiplex PCR, and the TCRdb table lists in-frame clones only, not all of them. The table records around 80,000 clones, roughly 98% of them present only once. The TCR originated in a human donor in good health. The sample was T cells isolated from PBMCs.

Here the CDR3 DNA reads TGTGCCAGCAGGACTAGCGGGACAGCCTACGAGCAGTACTTC. Translated, it gives CASRTSGTAYEQYF. The rearrangement uses TRBV6-1 and TRBJ2-7; TRBD2 matches 11 bases. Germline CDR1 is MNHNS and CDR2 is SASEGT. J lost 2 bases, V lost 6 bases, and 3 bases had no gene match. This CDR3 spans 14 amino acids.